These 8 T cell receptor beta chains originate from one sample sequenced in a study of cytomegalovirus exposure and HLA in healthy donors. PCR was performed using 60 Vbeta and 13 Jbeta primers. Repertoires were generated with immunoSEQ multiplex PCR, while TCRdb's copy carries only in-frame clones and drops some. Among approximately 160,000 clones listed, about 76% were seen once. Sequenced: PBMCs. These receptors all come from a male donor in good health and CMV-seropositive.

The chain's CDR3 is CASSKPGQIYEQYF. CDR3 DNA: TGCGCCAGCAGCAAGCCGGGACAGATCTACGAGCAGTACTTC. The genes are TRBV4-1 and TRBJ2-7; 7 bases are shared with TRBD1. V was clipped by 5 bases and J by 3 bases; unmatched bases: 7. This CDR3 comprises 14 residues. Germline CDR1 reads MGHRA; CDR2 reads YSYEKL.

J is TRBJ1-3 and V is TRBV9; no definite D call. The CDR3 contains 13 residues. Looked up from germline, CDR1 is SGDLS and CDR2 is YYNGEE. V was shortened by 1 base and J by 3 bases, with 5 bases between the two germline ends. As DNA, the CDR3 is TGTGCCAGCAGCGTATCGTTTGGAAACACCATATATTTT. Translation: CASSVSFGNTIYF. Full variable domain (rest looked up from reference TRBV9 and TRBJ1-3): DSGVTQTPKHLITATGQRVTLRCSPRSGDLSVYWYQQSLDQGLQFLIQYYNGEERAKGNILERFSAQQFPDLHSELNLSSLELGDSALYFCASSVSFGNTIYFGEGSWLTVV.

The chain joins TRBV9 to TRBJ1-2; D may be TRBD1 (6 bases). Trimming took 3 bases from V and 6 from J, leaving 9 bases between them. Germline V lookup: CDR1 SGDLS, CDR2 YYNGEE. The CDR3 covers 12 residues. The CDR3 protein is CASSEWTDGYTF. The CDR3 nucleotides are TGTGCCAGCAGCGAATGGACAGATGGCTACACCTTC.

This clone has more than one count but fewer than ten. The chain carries TRBV6-1 and TRBJ1-6, with D possibly matching TRBD1 (5 bases). The CDR3 extends over 18 amino acids. The germline gives CDR1 MNHNS, CDR2 SASEGT. V lost 3 bases and J lost 0, with 15 bases in between. The chain's CDR3 is CASSDPTVSSSYNSPLHF. In DNA form, the CDR3 reads TGTGCCAGCAGTGACCCGACAGTCTCGAGCTCCTATAATTCACCCCTCCACTTT.

The rearrangement links TRBV28 to TRBJ1-6, with 7 bases that match TRBD1. CDR3 length: 14 amino acids. V was pared by 6 bases and J by 4 bases, with 3 bases of the junction left unmatched. The germline V gene encodes CDR1 MDHEN and CDR2 SYDVKM. The CDR3 sequence: CASSLQGYNSPLHF. The CDR3 DNA reads as TGTGCCAGCAGCCTACAGGGGTATAATTCACCCCTCCACTTT. Drawing the rest from reference TRBV28 and TRBJ1-6, the complete variable domain is DVKVTQSSRYLVKRTGEKVFLECVQDMDHENMFWYRQDPGLGLRLIYFSYDVKMKEKGDIPEGYSVSREKKERFSLILESASTNQTSMYLCASSLQGYNSPLHFGNGTRLTVT.

The chain recombines TRBV19 with TRBJ2-2; D perhaps matches TRBD1 (8 bases). The ends were cut back, 6 bases at V and 5 bases at J, with 16 bases in the middle. The CDR3 extends over 15 amino acids. Germline V gene sequence: CDR1 LNHDA, CDR2 SQIVND (reference sequence). The CDR3 sequence is CASRQGQGGTGELFF. In nucleotides, the CDR3 is TGTGCCAGTAGACAAGGACAGGGAGGGACCGGGGAGCTGTTTTTT.

V usage is TRBV7-2 and J usage is TRBJ2-5; 9 bases agree with TRBD2. This CDR3 region has 13 residues. Germline V lookup: CDR1 SGHTA, CDR2 FQGNSA. With 5 bases clipped from V and 5 bases from J, the junction kept 3 bases outside the gene matches. The CDR3 DNA sequence: TGTGCCAGCAGCACAGGACTAGCGGAGACCCAGTACTTC. Translated, it gives CASSTGLAETQYF. Full variable domain (outside the CDR3, taken from reference TRBV7-2 and TRBJ2-5): GAGVSQSPSNKVTEKGKDVELRCDPISGHTALYWYRQSLGQGLEFLIYFQGNSAPDKSGLPSDRFSAERTGGSVSTLTIQRTQQEDSAVYLCASSTGLAETQYFGPGTRLLVL.

J is TRBJ1-2 and V is TRBV9; a possible D gene is TRBD1 (6 bases). In germline, CDR1 is SGDLS, CDR2 YYNGEE. The V gene lost 1 base and the J gene lost 7 bases, with 14 bases spanning the gap. The CDR3 runs 14 residues. The CDR3 spells CASSVSGGAIGYTF. CDR3 DNA sequence: TGTGCCAGCAGCGTATCGGGGGGCGCGATTGGCTACACCTTC.